Given below is one TCR beta chain in context. V lost 3 bases and J 5 bases, leaving 4 bases between the germline ends. CDR1 and CDR2 from the germline V gene are SGHAT and FQNNGV. The CDR3 runs to 11 residues. This sample stems from a study of blood T cell repertoires in COVID-19. Using immunoSEQ multiplex PCR, the repertoire was profiled, and TCRdb retains in-frame clones only, with some absent. The profile covers around 200,000 clones, with approximately 87% appearing a single time and approximately 11% taken by the ten largest. Input material: peripheral blood. The chain uses TRBV11-2 and TRBJ2-5, with D unclear. This sequence was found in a woman aged 60-75 years with COVID-19, enrolled during active disease. Here the CDR3 DNA reads TGTGCCAGCAGCTTCGGGGAGACCCAGTACTTC. Its translation is CASSFGETQYF.